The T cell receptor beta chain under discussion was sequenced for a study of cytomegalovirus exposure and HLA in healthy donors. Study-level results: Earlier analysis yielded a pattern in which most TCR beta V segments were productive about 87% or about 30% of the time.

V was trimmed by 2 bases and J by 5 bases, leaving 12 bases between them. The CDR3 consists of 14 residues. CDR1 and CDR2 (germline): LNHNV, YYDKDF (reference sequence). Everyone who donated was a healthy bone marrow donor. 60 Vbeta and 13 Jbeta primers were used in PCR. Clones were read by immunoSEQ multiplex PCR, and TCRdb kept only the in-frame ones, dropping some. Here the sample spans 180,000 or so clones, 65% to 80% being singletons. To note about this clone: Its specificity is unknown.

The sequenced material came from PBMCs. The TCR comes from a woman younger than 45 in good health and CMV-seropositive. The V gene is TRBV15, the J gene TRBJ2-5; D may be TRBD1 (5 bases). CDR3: CATSRRGSYETQYF. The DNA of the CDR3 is TGTGCCACCAGCAGAAGGGGTTCCTACGAGACCCAGTACTTC.